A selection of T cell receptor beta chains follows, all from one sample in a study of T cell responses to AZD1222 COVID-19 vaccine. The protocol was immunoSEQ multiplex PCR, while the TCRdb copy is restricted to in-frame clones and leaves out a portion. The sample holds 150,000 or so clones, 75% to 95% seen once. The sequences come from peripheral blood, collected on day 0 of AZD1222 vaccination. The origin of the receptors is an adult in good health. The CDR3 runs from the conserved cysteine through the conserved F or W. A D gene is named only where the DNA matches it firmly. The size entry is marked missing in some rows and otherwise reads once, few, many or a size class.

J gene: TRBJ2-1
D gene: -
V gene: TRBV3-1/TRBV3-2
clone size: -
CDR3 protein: CASSYRNEQFF
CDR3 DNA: TGTGCCAGCAGCTACCGGAATGAGCAGTTCTTC

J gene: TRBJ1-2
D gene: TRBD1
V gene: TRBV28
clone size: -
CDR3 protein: CASKGDRVNYGYTF
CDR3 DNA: TGTGCCAGCAAAGGGGACAGGGTTAACTATGGCTACACCTTC

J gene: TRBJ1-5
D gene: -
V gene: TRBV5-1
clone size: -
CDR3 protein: CASSLGGGGGPQHF
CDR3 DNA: TGCGCCAGCAGCTTGGGAGGGGGTGGAGGGCCCCAGCATTTT

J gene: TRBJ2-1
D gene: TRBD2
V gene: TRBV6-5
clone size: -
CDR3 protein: CASSSGGEAYNEQFF
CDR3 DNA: TGTGCCAGCAGTTCGGGGGGGGAAGCCTACAATGAGCAGTTCTTC

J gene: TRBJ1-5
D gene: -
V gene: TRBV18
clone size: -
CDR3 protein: CASSPLGRGSGGNQPQHF
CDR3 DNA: TGTGCCAGCTCACCATTAGGTAGGGGGTCGGGGGGCAATCAGCCCCAGCATTTT

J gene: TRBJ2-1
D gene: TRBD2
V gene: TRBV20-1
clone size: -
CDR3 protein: CSASRDSGGPGEQFF
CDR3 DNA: TGCAGTGCTAGTAGAGACTCGGGGGGGCCGGGTGAGCAGTTCTTC

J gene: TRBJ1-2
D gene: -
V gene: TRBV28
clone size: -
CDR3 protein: CASAEPGEKNGYTF
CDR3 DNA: TGTGCCAGCGCCGAACCGGGGGAAAAGAATGGCTACACCTTC

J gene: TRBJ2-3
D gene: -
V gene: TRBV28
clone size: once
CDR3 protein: CASSLVGGRTDTQYF
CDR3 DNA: TGTGCCAGCAGTTTAGTCGGGGGGCGCACAGATACGCAGTATTTT

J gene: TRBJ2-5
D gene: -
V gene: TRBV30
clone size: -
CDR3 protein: CAWSVKRRQKETQYF
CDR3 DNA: TGTGCCTGGAGTGTAAAGAGACGTCAAAAAGAGACCCAGTACTTC

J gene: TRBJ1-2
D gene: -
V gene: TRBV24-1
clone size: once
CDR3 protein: CATSDSDNPIFGYTF
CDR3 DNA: TGTGCCACCAGTGATTCAGACAATCCCATATTTGGCTACACCTTC

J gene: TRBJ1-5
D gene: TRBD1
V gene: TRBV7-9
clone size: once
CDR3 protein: CASSLGQPNQPQHF
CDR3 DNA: TGTGCCAGCAGCTTGGGACAGCCTAATCAGCCCCAGCATTTT

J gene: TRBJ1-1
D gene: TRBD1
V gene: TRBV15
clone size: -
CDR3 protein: CATSRSGGTGNTEAFF
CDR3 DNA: TGTGCCACCAGCAGAAGTGGTGGGACAGGTAACACTGAAGCTTTCTTT

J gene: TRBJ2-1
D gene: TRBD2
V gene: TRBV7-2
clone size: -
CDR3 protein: CASSLSGGVYNEQFF
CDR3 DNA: TGTGCCAGCAGCCTTAGCGGGGGGGTATACAATGAGCAGTTCTTC

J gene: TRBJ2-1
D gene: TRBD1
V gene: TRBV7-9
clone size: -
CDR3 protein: CASSPPDRGSYNEQFF
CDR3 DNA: TGTGCCAGCAGCCCCCCCGACAGGGGCTCCTACAATGAGCAGTTCTTC

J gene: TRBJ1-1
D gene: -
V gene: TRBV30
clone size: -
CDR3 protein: CAWSGGKAEAFF
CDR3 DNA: TGTGCCTGGAGTGGGGGGAAGGCTGAAGCTTTCTTT

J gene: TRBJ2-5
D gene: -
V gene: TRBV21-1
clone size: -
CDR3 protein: CASSKYNVYGTQYF
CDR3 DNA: TGTGCCAGCAGCAAATATAATGTCTATGGGACCCAGTACTTC

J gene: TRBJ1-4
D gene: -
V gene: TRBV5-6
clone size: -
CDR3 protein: CASSFRDNEKLFF
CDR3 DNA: TGTGCCAGCAGCTTTCGGGACAATGAAAAACTGTTTTTT

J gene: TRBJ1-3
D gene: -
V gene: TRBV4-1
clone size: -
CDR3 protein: CASSQEAALVSGNTIYF
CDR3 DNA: TGCGCCAGCAGCCAAGAAGCGGCGCTTGTCTCTGGAAACACCATATATTTT

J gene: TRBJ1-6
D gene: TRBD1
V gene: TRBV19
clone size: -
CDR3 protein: CASSIDPTGGWSPLHF
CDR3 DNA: TGTGCCAGTAGTATAGATCCGACAGGGGGCTGGTCACCCCTCCACTTT

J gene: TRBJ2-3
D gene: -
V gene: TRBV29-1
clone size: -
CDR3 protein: CSVEGPGLEDTDTQYF
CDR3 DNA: TGCAGCGTTGAAGGTCCAGGGTTAGAGGACACAGATACGCAGTATTTT

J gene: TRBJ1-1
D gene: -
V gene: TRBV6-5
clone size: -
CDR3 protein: CASSHSTGMSTEAFF
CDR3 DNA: TGTGCCAGCAGCCATTCCACAGGGATGAGCACTGAAGCTTTCTTT

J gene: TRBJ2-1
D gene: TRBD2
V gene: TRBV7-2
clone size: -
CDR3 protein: CASSLGDLAGAHEQFF
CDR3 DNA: TGTGCCAGCAGCTTAGGGGATCTAGCGGGGGCCCATGAGCAGTTCTTC

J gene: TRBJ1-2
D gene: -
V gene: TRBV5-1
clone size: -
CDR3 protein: CASSLEGNSPIYGYTF
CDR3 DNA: TGCGCCAGCAGCTTGGAAGGAAACAGCCCGATCTATGGCTACACCTTC

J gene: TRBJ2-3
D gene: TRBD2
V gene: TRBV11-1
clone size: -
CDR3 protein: CASSLGRQGGTDTQYF
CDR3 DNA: TGTGCCAGCAGCTTAGGTCGGCAGGGAGGGACAGATACGCAGTATTTT

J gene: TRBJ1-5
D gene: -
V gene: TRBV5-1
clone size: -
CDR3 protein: CASSPSPGFQPQHF
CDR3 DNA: TGCGCCAGCAGCCCCTCTCCGGGTTTTCAGCCCCAGCATTTT

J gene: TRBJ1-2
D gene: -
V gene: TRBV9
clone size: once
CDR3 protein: CASSVAANYGYTF
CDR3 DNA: TGTGCCAGCAGCGTAGCAGCTAACTATGGCTACACCTTC

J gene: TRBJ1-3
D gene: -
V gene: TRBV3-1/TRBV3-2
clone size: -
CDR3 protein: CASSQGVGGNTIYF
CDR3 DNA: TGTGCCAGCAGCCAAGGGGTGGGAGGAAACACCATATATTTT

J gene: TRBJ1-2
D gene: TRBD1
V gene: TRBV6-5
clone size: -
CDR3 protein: CARRDRGEGYTF
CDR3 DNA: TGTGCCCGCCGGGACAGGGGGGAAGGCTACACCTTC

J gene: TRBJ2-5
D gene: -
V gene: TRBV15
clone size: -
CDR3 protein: CATSRTYHGTQYF
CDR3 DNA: TGTGCCACCAGCAGAACGTATCATGGGACCCAGTACTTC

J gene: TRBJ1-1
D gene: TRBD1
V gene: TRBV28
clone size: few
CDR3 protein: CASRAPGQEAFF
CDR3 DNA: TGTGCCAGCAGAGCCCCGGGACAGGAAGCTTTCTTT

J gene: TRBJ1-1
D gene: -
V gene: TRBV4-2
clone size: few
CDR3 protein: CASSQVARRNTEAFF
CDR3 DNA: TGTGCCAGCAGCCAAGTGGCCAGACGGAACACTGAAGCTTTCTTT

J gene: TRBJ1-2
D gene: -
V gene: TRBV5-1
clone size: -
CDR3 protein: CASSLVEGGYTF
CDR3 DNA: TGCGCCAGCAGCTTGGTGGAGGGGGGCTACACCTTC

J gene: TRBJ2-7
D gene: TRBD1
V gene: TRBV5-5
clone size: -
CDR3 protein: CASSLEGAFTYEQYF
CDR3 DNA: TGTGCCAGCAGCTTGGAGGGGGCGTTTACCTACGAGCAGTACTTC

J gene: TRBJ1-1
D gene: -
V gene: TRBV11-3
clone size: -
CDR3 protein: CASSLEPYTTAEAFF
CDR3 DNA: TGTGCCAGCAGCTTAGAACCATACACCACAGCTGAAGCTTTCTTT

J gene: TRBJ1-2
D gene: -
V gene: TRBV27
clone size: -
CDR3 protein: CASRPPGYYGYTF
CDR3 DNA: TGTGCCAGCAGGCCGCCGGGGTACTATGGCTACACCTTC

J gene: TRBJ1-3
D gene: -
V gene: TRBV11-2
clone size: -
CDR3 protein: CASSRRGENTGNTIYF
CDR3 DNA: TGTGCCAGCAGTAGGAGGGGGGAGAACACTGGAAACACCATATATTTT

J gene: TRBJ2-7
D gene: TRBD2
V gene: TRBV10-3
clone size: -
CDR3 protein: CATIGRGRYEQYF
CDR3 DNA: TGTGCCACTATCGGGCGGGGGAGGTACGAGCAGTACTTC

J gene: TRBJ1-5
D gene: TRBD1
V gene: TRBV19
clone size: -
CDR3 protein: CASRGTGYNQPQHF
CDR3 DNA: TGTGCCAGTCGAGGGACAGGGTACAATCAGCCCCAGCATTTT

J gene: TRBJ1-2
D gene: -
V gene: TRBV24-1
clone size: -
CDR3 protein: CATSDPNYGYTF
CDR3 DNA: TGTGCCACCAGTGATCCCAACTATGGCTACACCTTC

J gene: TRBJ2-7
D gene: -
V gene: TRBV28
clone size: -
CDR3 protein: CASSSVGSTLGEQYF
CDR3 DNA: TGTGCCAGCAGCTCAGTTGGCTCAACCTTGGGGGAGCAGTACTTC

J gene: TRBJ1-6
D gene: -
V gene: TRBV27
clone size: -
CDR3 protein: CASSFGGSYNSPLHF
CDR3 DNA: TGTGCCAGCAGTTTTGGGGGGTCCTATAATTCACCCCTCCACTTT

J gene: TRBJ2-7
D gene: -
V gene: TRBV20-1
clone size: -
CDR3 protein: CSAPGTLGQYF
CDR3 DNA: TGCAGTGCCCCGGGCACCCTCGGGCAGTACTTC

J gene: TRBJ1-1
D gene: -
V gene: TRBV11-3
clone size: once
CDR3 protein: CASSPGTHTEAFF
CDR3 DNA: TGTGCCAGCAGCCCCGGGACACACACTGAAGCTTTCTTT

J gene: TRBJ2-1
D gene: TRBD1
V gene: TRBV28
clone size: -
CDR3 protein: CASSSMDRAGYNEQFF
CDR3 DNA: TGTGCCAGCAGTAGTATGGACAGGGCTGGGTACAATGAGCAGTTCTTC

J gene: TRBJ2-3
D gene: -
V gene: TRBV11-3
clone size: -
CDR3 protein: CASSLGQGRDTQYF
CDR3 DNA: TGTGCCAGCAGCTTAGGTCAGGGCCGGGATACGCAGTATTTT

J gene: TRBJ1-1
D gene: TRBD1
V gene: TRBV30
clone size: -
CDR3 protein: CAWSVFWDRDTEAFF
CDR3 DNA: TGTGCCTGGAGTGTTTTTTGGGACAGGGACACTGAAGCTTTCTTT

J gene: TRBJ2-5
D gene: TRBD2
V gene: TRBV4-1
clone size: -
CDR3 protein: CASSRLGLGGGSLETQYF
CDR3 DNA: TGCGCCAGCAGCCGATTGGGCCTGGGCGGGGGGTCGTTAGAGACCCAGTACTTC

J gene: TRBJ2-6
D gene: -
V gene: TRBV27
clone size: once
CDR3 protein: CASSSPYDYSGANVLTF
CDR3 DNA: TGTGCCAGCAGTTCCCCCTACGACTACTCTGGGGCCAACGTCCTGACTTTC

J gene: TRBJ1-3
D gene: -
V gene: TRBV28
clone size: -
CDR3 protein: CASSKIGGRPGNTIYF
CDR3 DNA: TGTGCCAGCAGCAAAATCGGCGGACGGCCTGGAAACACCATATATTTT

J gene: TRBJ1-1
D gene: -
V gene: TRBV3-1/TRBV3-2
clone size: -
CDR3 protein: CASSQVYTEAFF
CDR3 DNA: TGTGCCAGCAGCCAAGTTTACACTGAAGCTTTCTTT

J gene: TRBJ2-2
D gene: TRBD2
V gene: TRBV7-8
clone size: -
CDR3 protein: CASKGGTDTGELFF
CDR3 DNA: TGTGCCAGCAAGGGAGGGACCGACACCGGGGAGCTGTTTTTT

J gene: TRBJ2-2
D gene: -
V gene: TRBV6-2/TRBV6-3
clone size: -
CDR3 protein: CASSPLGETGELFF
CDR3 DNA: TGTGCCAGCAGTCCCCTGGGGGAGACCGGGGAGCTGTTTTTT

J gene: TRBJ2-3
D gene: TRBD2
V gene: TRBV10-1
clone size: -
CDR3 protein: CASSYGLAGGTVDTQYF
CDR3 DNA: TGCGCCAGCAGTTACGGACTAGCGGGGGGGACGGTGGATACGCAGTATTTT

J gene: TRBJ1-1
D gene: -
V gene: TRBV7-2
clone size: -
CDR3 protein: CASSRGSRETEAFF
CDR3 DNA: TGTGCCAGCAGCCGGGGCTCCCGGGAGACTGAAGCTTTCTTT

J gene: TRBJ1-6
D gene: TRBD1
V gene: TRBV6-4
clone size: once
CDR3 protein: CASSLQGYSPLHF
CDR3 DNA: TGTGCCAGCAGCCTACAGGGGTACTCACCCCTCCACTTT

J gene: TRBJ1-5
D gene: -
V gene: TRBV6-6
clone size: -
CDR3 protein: CASNGPDQPQHF
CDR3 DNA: TGTGCCAGCAACGGCCCGGATCAGCCCCAGCATTTT

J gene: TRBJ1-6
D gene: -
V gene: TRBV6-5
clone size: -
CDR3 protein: CASSYNRDSPLHF
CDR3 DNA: TGTGCCAGCAGCTATAACCGGGATTCACCCCTCCACTTT

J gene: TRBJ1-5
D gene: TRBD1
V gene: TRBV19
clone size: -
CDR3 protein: CASRPPGRLRDRGYQPQHF
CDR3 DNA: TGTGCCAGTAGGCCCCCGGGGCGCCTTCGAGACAGGGGCTATCAGCCCCAGCATTTT

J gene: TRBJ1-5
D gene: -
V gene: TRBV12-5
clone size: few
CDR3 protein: CASGLSGSSQPQHF
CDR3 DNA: TGTGCTAGTGGTTTGTCAGGGTCAAGCCAGCCCCAGCATTTT